This is a list of T cell receptor beta chains from one sample in a study of T cells in Graves' hyperthyroidism and ophthalmopathy. TCRdb re-analysed the multiplex PCR reads in MiXCR, keeping a single row per CDR3 protein. The sample consists of 700,000 to 950,000 distinct CDR3 sequences, 35% of them appearing once. Sample: blood. These receptors were collected from a woman aged 35 to 49 with Graves' hyperthyroidism. The CDR3 runs from the conserved cysteine through the conserved F or W.

cdr3_aa: CASRGGGGTAFF
v_call: TRBV11-2
j_call: TRBJ1-1

cdr3_aa: CASSAMLAGRDTGELFF
v_call: TRBV9
j_call: TRBJ2-2

cdr3_aa: CSVKSRTGANQPQHF
v_call: TRBV20-1
j_call: TRBJ1-5

cdr3_aa: CASSEPGQPSGANVLTF
v_call: TRBV6-6
j_call: TRBJ2-6

cdr3_aa: CASSGLRDHEQYF
v_call: TRBV2
j_call: TRBJ2-7

cdr3_aa: CAISSNPGDHNQPQHF
v_call: TRBV10-3
j_call: TRBJ1-5

cdr3_aa: CASSSITGNYGYTF
v_call: TRBV6-5
j_call: TRBJ1-2

cdr3_aa: CASSKTNSNQPQHF
v_call: TRBV12-3/TRBV12-4
j_call: TRBJ1-5

cdr3_aa: CASSRVRGGETQYF
v_call: TRBV19
j_call: TRBJ2-5

cdr3_aa: CASSLGGGAENTIYF
v_call: TRBV12-3/TRBV12-4
j_call: TRBJ1-3

cdr3_aa: CASRRGGKEAQYF
v_call: TRBV11-2
j_call: TRBJ2-5

cdr3_aa: CASSSRTSGGYEQYF
v_call: TRBV28
j_call: TRBJ2-7

cdr3_aa: CSVFSGVSSGYTF
v_call: TRBV29-1
j_call: TRBJ1-2

cdr3_aa: CASSEMGQGALF
v_call: TRBV10-2
j_call: TRBJ1-1

cdr3_aa: CASSYGHPNTEAFF
v_call: TRBV6-5
j_call: TRBJ1-1

cdr3_aa: CASSLRGHPETQYF
v_call: TRBV27
j_call: TRBJ2-5

cdr3_aa: CATSRDSGYNEKLFF
v_call: TRBV15
j_call: TRBJ1-4

cdr3_aa: CASSSGTSTKYF
v_call: TRBV12-3/TRBV12-4
j_call: TRBJ2-3

cdr3_aa: CASSQWGTGWREQYF
v_call: TRBV9
j_call: TRBJ2-7

cdr3_aa: CASRQGSRGYTF
v_call: TRBV2
j_call: TRBJ1-2

cdr3_aa: CASSYKGENTEAFF
v_call: TRBV6-5
j_call: TRBJ1-1

cdr3_aa: CASNRPPRETQYF
v_call: TRBV12-3/TRBV12-4
j_call: TRBJ2-5

cdr3_aa: CASSLGGGAGANVLTF
v_call: TRBV7-9
j_call: TRBJ2-6

cdr3_aa: CASSSGINSPLHF
v_call: TRBV7-2
j_call: TRBJ1-6

cdr3_aa: CASSDYRDRGSYEQYF
v_call: TRBV6-1
j_call: TRBJ2-7

cdr3_aa: CASTEGLFVRETQYF
v_call: TRBV5-1
j_call: TRBJ2-5

cdr3_aa: CASQGGQTYQETQYF
v_call: TRBV6-1
j_call: TRBJ2-5

cdr3_aa: CSAAGTVSGNTIYF
v_call: TRBV20-1
j_call: TRBJ1-3

cdr3_aa: CASSYQVEGYTF
v_call: TRBV6-2/TRBV6-3
j_call: TRBJ1-2

cdr3_aa: CASSRGAGDSGNTIYF
v_call: TRBV4-2
j_call: TRBJ1-3

cdr3_aa: CASSLMVGGFPDEQYF
v_call: TRBV11-2
j_call: TRBJ2-7

cdr3_aa: CASSLVEALNYGYTF
v_call: TRBV7-2
j_call: TRBJ1-2

cdr3_aa: CASRPLAGAHYGYTF
v_call: TRBV2
j_call: TRBJ1-2

cdr3_aa: CASSQEGPLNYEQYF
v_call: TRBV25-1
j_call: TRBJ2-7

cdr3_aa: CASSPQIRQGEAFF
v_call: TRBV19
j_call: TRBJ1-1

cdr3_aa: CASSPGTGVEKLFF
v_call: TRBV7-9
j_call: TRBJ1-4

cdr3_aa: CASRTRWDRANYTF
v_call: TRBV28
j_call: TRBJ1-2

cdr3_aa: CSARDRLGTNEKLFF
v_call: TRBV20-1
j_call: TRBJ1-4

cdr3_aa: CASSIITGTENEKLFF
v_call: TRBV19
j_call: TRBJ1-4

cdr3_aa: CASSHRRFIEAFF
v_call: TRBV12-3/TRBV12-4
j_call: TRBJ1-1